The present TCR beta chain was sequenced within a study of CD8 T cells in ankylosing spondylitis. CDR1 is MGHDK, CDR2 SYGVNS, per germline. Trimming cost V 0 bases and J 6 bases, with 6 bases left between them. The CDR3 spans 14 residues. It was by quantitative 5'-RACE with molecular barcodes that TCR beta libraries were made. TCRdb reanalysed the 5' RACE reads using MiXCR and keeps one entry per CDR3 protein. The sample has some 200,000 distinct CDR3 sequences, roughly 25% seen once. This clonotype was observed many times. The antigen is unknown. Findings and limits, study-wide: Significant enrichment of disease-linked clones was reportedly seen in matched ankylosing spondylitis synovial fluid. Relatively rare in peripheral blood, disease-linked clones were also CD8+.

The chain couples TRBV25-1 to TRBJ1-6; D call uncertain. Sample: blood, either unsorted or a sorted T cell fraction (not recorded which). The TCR originated in a male donor with ankylosing spondylitis or in good health (not recorded which). CDR3 sequence reads: CASSEYRLNSPLHF. The CDR3, as DNA: TGTGCCAGCAGTGAATACCGACTTAATTCACCCCTCCACTTT.